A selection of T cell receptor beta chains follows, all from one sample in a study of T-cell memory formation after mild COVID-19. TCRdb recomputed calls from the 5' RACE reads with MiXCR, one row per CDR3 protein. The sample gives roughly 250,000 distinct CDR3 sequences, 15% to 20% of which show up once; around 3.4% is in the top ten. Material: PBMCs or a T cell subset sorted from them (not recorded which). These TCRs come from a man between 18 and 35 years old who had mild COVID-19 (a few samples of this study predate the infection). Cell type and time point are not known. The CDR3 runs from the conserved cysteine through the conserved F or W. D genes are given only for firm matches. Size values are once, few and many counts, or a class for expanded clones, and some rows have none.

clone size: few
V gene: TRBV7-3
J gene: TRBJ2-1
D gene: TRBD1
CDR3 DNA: TGTGCCAGCAGCTTAAACGGACAGGAGTACAATGAGCAGTTCTTC
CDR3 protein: CASSLNGQEYNEQFF

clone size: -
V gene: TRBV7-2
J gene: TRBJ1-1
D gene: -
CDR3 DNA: TGTGCCAGCAGTCGAGACAGACCTAACACTGAAGCTTTCTTT
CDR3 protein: CASSRDRPNTEAFF

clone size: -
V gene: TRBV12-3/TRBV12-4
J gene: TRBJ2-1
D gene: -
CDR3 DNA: TGTGCCAGCAGTTTCGCCACTCCCCATGAGCAGTTCTTC
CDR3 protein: CASSFATPHEQFF

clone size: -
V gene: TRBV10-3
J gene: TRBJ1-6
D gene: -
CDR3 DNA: TGTGCCATCAGTGAGGTGGGGGGAAAAAATTCACCCCTCCACTTT
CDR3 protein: CAISEVGGKNSPLHF

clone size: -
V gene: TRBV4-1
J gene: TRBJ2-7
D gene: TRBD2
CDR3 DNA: TGCGCCAGCAGCCAAGTTCCCGGGCGGGGGTACGAGCAGTACTTC
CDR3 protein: CASSQVPGRGYEQYF

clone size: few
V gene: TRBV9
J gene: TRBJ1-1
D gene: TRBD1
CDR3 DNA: TGTGCCAGCAGGGGGACAGGGTTAGACACTGAAGCTTTCTTT
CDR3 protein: CASRGTGLDTEAFF

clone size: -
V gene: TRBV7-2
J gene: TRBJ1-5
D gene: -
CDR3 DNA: TGTGCCAGCACCCCGCGGGGCGGGAGCAATCAGCCCCAGCATTTT
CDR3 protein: CASTPRGGSNQPQHF

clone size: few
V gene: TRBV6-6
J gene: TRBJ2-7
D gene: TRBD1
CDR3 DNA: TGTGCCAGTGGGGGACAGGCAACCTACGAGCAGTACTTC
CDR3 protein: CASGGQATYEQYF

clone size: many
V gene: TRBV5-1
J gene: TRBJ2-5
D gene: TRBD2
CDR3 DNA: TGCGCCAGCAGCTTGGAGGCTAGCGGGGTACAAGAGACCCAGTACTTC
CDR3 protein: CASSLEASGVQETQYF

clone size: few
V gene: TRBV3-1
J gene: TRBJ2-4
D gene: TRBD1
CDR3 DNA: TGTGCCAGCAGCCAAGAGGGACAGGGAAACATTCAGTACTTC
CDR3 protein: CASSQEGQGNIQYF

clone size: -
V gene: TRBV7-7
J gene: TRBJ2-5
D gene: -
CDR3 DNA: TGTGCCAGCAGTCGCGGACGGGCCCAGGAGACCCAGTACTTC
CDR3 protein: CASSRGRAQETQYF

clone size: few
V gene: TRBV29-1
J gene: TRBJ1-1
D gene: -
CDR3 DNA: TGCAGCGCCAAAGAGGGGCCACGTGAAGCTTTCTTT
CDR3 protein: CSAKEGPREAFF

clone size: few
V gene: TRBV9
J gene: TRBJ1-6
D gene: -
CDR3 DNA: TGTGCCAGCAGCGTAGGGACGCCCGGTTCACCCCTCCACTTT
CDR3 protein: CASSVGTPGSPLHF

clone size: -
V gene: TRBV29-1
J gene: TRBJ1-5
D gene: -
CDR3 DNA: TGCAGCGTTGCGGGGACGGACAATCAGCCCCAGCATTTT
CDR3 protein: CSVAGTDNQPQHF

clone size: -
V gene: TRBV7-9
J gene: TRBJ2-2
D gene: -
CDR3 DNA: TGTGCCAGCAGTTTTACCGCAGAGAACACCGGGGAGCTGTTTTTT
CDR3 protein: CASSFTAENTGELFF

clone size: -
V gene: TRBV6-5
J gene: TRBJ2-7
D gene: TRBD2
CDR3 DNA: TGTGCCAGCAGTTCTACTAGCGGGGGGGTCGAGCAGTACTTC
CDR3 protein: CASSSTSGGVEQYF

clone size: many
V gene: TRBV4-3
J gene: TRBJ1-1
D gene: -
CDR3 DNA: TGCGCCAGCAGCCAAGCTCGGGGCTATGAAGCTTTCTTT
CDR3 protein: CASSQARGYEAFF

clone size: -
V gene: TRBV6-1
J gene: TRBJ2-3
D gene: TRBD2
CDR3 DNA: TGTGCCAGCAGTGAAGGGACTAGCGGGGCCCCTAGCACAGATACGCAGTATTTT
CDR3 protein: CASSEGTSGAPSTDTQYF